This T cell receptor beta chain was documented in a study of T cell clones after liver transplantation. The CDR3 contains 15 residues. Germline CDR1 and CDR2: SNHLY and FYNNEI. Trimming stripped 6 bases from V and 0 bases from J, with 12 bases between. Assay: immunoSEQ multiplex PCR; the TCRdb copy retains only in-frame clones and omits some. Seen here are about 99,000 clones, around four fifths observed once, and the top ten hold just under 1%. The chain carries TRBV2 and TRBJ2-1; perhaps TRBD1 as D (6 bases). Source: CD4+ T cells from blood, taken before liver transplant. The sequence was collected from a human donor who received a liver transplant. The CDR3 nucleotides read TGTGCCAGCAGAAAGGACAGCTCCTCCTACAATGAGCAGTTCTTC. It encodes CASRKDSSSYNEQFF.